A selection of T cell receptor beta chains follows, all from one sample in a study of blood T cell repertoires in COVID-19. The method was immunoSEQ multiplex PCR; TCRdb's version includes in-frame clones alone and lacks a portion of them. This table holds 99,000 or so clones, around 90% found once. Sequencing was done on a sample of peripheral blood. These receptors all stem from a human donor in a cohort sampled during active COVID-19. Both conserved end residues are part of each CDR3. Rows may omit the clone size; those that give it use once, few, many or a size class.

>TRBJ2-7|TRBV28|NA
CASTPSAGYEQYF
>TRBJ1-6|TRBV19|NA
CASGIRGTGSYNSPLHF
>TRBJ1-5|TRBV28|few
CASRTGGSNQPQHF
>TRBJ2-1|TRBV4-3|few
CASSQDGTGGLNAQFF
>TRBJ1-2|TRBV3-1/TRBV3-2|NA
CASSRSRKQGGNRGYTF
>TRBJ2-7|TRBV14|NA
CASSQVNRDYEQYF
>TRBJ1-2|TRBV29-1|NA
CSGRENYGYTF
>TRBJ2-7|TRBV6-5|once
CASREGSYEQYF
>TRBJ2-1|TRBV28|NA
CASSYGGWEQFF
>TRBJ2-4|TRBV6-5|NA
CASRRQGASKNIQYF
>TRBJ1-1|TRBV7-9|NA
CASSDGTGTNTEAFF
>TRBJ2-7|TRBV4-2|NA
CASSQWGGGREQYF
>TRBJ1-5|TRBV28|NA
CASSLPLDNGNQPQHF
>TRBJ2-7|TRBV18|NA
CASSPPYSSYEQYF
>TRBJ2-1|TRBV9|NA
CASSASSTGGGEQFF
>TRBJ1-1|TRBV19|NA
CASSPGGPEAFF
>TRBJ2-1|TRBV9|once
CASSVGWREGNEQFF
>TRBJ1-1|TRBV6-5|NA
CASSLDRGRTEAFF
>TRBJ1-4|TRBV27|NA
CASSFSTGVLELFF
>TRBJ1-1|TRBV19|once
CASSIDRTGTTEAFF
>TRBJ2-7|TRBV25-1|NA
CASRLDRALARKYF
>TRBJ1-5|TRBV3-1/TRBV3-2|NA
CASSQGHRGNQPQHF
>TRBJ1-4|TRBV28|NA
CASSLLPLGGGKEKLFF
>TRBJ2-7|TRBV11-1|NA
CASSLLTGATSYEQYF
>TRBJ2-1|TRBV12-5|NA
CASGLASSDYYNEQFF
>TRBJ2-7|TRBV3-1/TRBV3-2|NA
CASSQDLSGFREQYF
>TRBJ2-7|TRBV27|NA
CASSLSLFVEQYF